The source of this T cell receptor (beta chain) is a study of early T cells in non-severe SARS-CoV-2 infection. The wider study: Whole-blood bulk RNA, unsorted, was sequenced, and chains were unpaired.

This clonotype was seen a handful of times. Its antigen remains unknown. General study results and limits: A preference for anti-spike CD8 responses marked VDJdb matching, which missed private and CD4 specificities.

The germline V gene has CDR1 MNHNS and CDR2 SASEGT. This CDR3 has 14 amino acids. V was clipped by 2 bases and J by 6 bases, with 13 bases between them. Separate cDNA molecules each had unique molecular identifiers attached to them. TCRdb analysed the 5' RACE reads with MiXCR anew, one entry per CDR3 protein. This table has around 78,000 distinct CDR3 sequences, about an eighth appearing once. The sequencing input was whole blood. The chain couples TRBV6-1 to TRBJ1-1; D not resolved. This clonotype was sampled from an adult who was a healthcare worker with PCR-confirmed SARS-CoV-2 infection or an uninfected control (not recorded which). The CDR3 loop is CASSELGRGAEAFF. The CDR3 coding sequence is TGTGCCAGCAGTGAACTCGGGCGTGGGGCTGAAGCTTTCTTT.